This T cell receptor (beta chain) was sequenced in a study of T cells expressing NK-cell markers. TCRdb re-analyzed the 5' RACE reads; it lists each CDR3 protein once, without DNA. This table holds 400,000 to 450,000 distinct CDR3 sequences. Findings and caveats of the study: The share of CD8+ T cells held by dominant NKG2C+ clonotypes was roughly 1.0-8% in several donors.

The CDR3 sequence is 16 residues long. The germline V gene has CDR1 DFQATT and CDR2 SNEGSKA (reference sequence). A note on this clonotype: What it binds is not known.

The chain has TRBV20-1 and TRBJ2-6. The origin of this receptor is a woman aged 18 to 75 in good health. Sequenced: blood T cells: a sorted CD56 or NKG2C T cell subset, CD4+ or CD8+ T cells, or bulk PBMC T cells (not recorded which). The CDR3 reads CSARWGLGSGANVLTF.